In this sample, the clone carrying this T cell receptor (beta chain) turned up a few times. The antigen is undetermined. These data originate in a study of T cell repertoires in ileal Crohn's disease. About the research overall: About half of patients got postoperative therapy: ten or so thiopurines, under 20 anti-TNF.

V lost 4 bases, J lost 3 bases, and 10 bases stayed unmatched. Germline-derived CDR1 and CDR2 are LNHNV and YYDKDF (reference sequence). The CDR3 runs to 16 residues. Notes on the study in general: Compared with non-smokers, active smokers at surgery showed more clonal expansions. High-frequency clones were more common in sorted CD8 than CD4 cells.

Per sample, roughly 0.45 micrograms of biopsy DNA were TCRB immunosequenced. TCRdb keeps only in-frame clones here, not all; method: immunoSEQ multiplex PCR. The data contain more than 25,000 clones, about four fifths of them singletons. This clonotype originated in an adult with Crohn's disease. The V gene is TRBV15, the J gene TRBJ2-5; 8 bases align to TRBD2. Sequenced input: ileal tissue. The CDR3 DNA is TGTGCCACCAGCATCTCCCGCGGGGGGCTCAAAGAGACCCAGTACTTC. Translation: CATSISRGGLKETQYF.